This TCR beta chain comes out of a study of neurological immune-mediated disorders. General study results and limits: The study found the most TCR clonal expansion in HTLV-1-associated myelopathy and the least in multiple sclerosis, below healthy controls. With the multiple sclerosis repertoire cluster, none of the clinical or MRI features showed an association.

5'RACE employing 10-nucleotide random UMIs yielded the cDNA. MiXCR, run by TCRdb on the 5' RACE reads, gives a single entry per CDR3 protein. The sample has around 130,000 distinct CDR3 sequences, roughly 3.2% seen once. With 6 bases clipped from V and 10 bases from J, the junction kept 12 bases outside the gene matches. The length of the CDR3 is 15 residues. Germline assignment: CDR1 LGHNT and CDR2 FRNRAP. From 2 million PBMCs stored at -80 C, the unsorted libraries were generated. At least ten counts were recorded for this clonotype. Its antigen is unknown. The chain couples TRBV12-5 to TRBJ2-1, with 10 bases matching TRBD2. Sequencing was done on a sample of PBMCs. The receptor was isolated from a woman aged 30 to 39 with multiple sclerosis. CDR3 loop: CASGTSGVSLREQFF. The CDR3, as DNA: TGTGCTAGTGGCACTAGCGGGGTGTCCCTTAGGGAGCAGTTCTTC.